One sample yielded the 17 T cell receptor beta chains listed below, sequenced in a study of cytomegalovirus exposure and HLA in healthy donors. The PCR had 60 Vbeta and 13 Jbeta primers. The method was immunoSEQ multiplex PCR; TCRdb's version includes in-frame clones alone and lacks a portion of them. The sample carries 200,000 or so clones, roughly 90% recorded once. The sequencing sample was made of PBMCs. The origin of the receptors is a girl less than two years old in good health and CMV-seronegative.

In nucleotides, the CDR3 is TGTGCCAGCAGCCAAGATCGCGCAGGGATCTATGGCTACACCTTC. Amino acids: CASSQDRAGIYGYTF. The J gene is TRBJ1-2, the V gene TRBV14; D may be TRBD1 (5 bases). CDR3 size: 15 residues. Germline CDR1 reads SGHDN; CDR2 reads FVKESK. Trimming removed 0 bases at V and 4 bases at J, with 12 bases between.

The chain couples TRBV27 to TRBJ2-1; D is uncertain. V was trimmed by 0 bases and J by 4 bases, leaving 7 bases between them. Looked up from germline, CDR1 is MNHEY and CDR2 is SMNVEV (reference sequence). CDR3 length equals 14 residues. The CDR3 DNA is TGTGCCAGCAGTTTATCTTTCGGGTACAATGAGCAGTTCTTC. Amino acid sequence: CASSLSFGYNEQFF.

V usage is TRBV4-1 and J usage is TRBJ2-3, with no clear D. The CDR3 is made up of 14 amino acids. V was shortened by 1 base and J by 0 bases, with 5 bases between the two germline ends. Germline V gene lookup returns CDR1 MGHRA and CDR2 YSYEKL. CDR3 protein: CASSQVLSTDTQYF. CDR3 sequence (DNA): TGCGCCAGCAGCCAAGTACTCAGCACAGATACGCAGTATTTT.

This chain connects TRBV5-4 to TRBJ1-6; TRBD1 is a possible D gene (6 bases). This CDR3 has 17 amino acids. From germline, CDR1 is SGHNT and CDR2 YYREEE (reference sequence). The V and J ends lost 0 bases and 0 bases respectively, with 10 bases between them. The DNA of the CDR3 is TGTGCCAGCAGCTTGGGGGGAGGGGGCTCCTATAATTCACCCCTCCACTTT. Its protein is CASSLGGGGSYNSPLHF.

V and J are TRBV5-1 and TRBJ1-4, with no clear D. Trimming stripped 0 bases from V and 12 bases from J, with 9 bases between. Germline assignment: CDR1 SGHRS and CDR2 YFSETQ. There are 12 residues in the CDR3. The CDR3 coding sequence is TGCGCCAGCAGCTTGGAGCCCGGGGAACTGTTTTTT. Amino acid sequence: CASSLEPGELFF. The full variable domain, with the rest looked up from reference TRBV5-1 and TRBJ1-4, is KAGVTQTPRYLIKTRGQQVTLSCSPISGHRSVSWYQQTPGQGLQFLFEYFSETQRNKGNFPGRFSGRQFSNSRSEMNVSTLELGDSALYLCASSLEPGELFFGSGTQLSVL.

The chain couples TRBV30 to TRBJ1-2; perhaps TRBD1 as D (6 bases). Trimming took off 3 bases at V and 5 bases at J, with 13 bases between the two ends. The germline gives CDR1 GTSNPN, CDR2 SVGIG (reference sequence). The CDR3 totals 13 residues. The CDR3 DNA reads TGTGCCTGGAGAAGACGGGGGGCGTATGGCTACACCTTC. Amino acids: CAWRRRGAYGYTF. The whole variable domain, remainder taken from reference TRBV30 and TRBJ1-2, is SQTIHQWPATLVQPVGSPLSLECTVEGTSNPNLYWYRQAAGRGLQLLFYSVGIGQISSEVPQNLSASRPQDRQFILSSKKLLLSDSGFYLCAWRRRGAYGYTFGSGTRLTVV.

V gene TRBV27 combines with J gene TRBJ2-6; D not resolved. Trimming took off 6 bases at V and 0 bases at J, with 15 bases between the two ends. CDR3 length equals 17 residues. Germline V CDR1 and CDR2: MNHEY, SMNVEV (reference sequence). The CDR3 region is CASRTYRHHSGANVLTF. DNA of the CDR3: TGTGCCAGCAGAACCTATCGACATCACTCTGGGGCCAACGTCCTGACTTTC.

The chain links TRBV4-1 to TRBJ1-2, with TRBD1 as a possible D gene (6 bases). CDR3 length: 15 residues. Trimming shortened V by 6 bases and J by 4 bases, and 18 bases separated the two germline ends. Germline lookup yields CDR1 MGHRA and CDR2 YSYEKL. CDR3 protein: CASRNRAIGTYGYTF. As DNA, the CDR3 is TGCGCCAGCAGAAACAGGGCAATAGGGACCTATGGCTACACCTTC.

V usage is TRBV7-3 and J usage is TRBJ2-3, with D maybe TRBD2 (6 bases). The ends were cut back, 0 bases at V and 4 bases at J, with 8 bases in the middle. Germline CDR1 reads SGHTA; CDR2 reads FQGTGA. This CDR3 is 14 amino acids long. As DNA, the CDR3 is TGTGCCAGCAGCTTAACAGGGGAGGCAGATACGCAGTATTTT. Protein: CASSLTGEADTQYF.

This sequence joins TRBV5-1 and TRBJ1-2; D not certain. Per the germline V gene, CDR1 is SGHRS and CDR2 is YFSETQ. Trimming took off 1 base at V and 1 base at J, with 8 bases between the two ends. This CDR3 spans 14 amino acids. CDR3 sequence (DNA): TGCGCCAGCAGCTTGATTGTCATTAACTATGGCTACACCTTC. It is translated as CASSLIVINYGYTF.

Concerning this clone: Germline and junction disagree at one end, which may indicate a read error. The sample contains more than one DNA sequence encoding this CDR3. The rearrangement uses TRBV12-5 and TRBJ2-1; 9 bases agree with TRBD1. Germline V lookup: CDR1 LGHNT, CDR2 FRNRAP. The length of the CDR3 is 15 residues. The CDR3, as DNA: TGCGCTAGTGGTTTGGACGGGACAGGGAAGAATGAGCAGTTCTTC. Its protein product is CASGLDGTGKNEQFF.

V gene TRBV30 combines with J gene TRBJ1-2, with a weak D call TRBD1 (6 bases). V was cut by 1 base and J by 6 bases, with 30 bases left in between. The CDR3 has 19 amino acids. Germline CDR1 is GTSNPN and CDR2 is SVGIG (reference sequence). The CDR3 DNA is TGTGCCTGGAGTGACGTACAGGGTCCTCTAAGGCTAGCTATAAATGGCTACACCTTC. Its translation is CAWSDVQGPLRLAINGYTF.

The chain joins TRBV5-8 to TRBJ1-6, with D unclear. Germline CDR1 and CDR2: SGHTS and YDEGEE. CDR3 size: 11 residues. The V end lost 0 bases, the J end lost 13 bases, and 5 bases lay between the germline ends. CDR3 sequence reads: CASSLVSPLHF. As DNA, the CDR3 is TGTGCCAGCAGCTTGGTTTCGCCCCTCCACTTT.

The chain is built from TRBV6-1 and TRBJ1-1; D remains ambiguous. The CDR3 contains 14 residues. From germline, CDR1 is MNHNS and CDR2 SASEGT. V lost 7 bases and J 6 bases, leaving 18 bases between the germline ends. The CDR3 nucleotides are TGTGCCAGCACCCCCTCACCGGGGAAGGCTGAAGCTTTCTTT. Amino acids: CASTPSPGKAEAFF.

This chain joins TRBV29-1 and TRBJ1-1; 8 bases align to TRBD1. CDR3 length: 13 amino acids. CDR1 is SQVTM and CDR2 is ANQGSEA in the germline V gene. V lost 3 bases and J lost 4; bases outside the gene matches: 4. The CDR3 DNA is TGCAGCGTTGACCGACAGGGGCGCACTGAAGCTTTCTTT. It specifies CSVDRQGRTEAFF.

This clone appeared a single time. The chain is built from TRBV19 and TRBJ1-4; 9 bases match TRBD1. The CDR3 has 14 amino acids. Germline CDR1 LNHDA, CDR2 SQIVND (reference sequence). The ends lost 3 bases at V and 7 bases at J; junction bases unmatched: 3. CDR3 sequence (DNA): TGTGCCAGTAGTATCCGGGACAGGGCTGAAAAACTGTTTTTT. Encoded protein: CASSIRDRAEKLFF.

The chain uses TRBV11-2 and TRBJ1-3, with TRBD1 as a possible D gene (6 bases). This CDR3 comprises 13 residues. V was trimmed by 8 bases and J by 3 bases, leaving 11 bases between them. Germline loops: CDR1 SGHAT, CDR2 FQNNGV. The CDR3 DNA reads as TGTGCCAGCGAGCGGGGGCTTGGAAACACCATATATTTT. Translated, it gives CASERGLGNTIYF.